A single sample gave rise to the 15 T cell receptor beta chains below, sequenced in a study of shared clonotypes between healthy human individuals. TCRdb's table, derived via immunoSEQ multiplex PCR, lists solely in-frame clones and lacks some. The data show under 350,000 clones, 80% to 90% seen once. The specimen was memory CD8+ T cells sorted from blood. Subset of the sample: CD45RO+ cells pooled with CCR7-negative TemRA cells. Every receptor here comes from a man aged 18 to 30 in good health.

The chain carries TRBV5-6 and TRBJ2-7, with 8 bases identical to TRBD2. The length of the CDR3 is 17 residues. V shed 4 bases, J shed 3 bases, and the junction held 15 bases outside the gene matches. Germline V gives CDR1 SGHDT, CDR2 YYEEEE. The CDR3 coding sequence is TGTGCCAGCAGCCTAGACCTAAGCGGGAGTCTATACTACGAGCAGTACTTC. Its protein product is CASSLDLSGSLYYEQYF.

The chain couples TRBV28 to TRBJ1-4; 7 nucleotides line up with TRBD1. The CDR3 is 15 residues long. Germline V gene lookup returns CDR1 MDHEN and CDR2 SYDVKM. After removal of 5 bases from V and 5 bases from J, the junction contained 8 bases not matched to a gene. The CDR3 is CASSRTGQWNEKLFF. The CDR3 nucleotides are TGTGCCAGCAGTCGAACGGGACAGTGGAATGAAAAACTGTTTTTT.

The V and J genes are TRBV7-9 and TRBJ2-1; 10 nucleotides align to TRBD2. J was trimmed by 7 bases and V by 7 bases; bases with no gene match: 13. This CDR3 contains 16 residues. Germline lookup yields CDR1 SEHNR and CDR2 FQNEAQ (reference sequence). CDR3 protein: CASTYSLLAGDNEQFF. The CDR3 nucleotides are TGTGCCAGCACCTACTCCCTTCTAGCGGGAGATAATGAGCAGTTCTTC.

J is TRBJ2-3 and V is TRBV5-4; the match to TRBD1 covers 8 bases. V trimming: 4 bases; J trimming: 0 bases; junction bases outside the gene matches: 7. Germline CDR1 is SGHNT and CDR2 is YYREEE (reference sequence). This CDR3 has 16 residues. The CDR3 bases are TGTGCCAGCAGCGGATGGACAGGGAGAAGCACAGATACGCAGTATTTT. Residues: CASSGWTGRSTDTQYF. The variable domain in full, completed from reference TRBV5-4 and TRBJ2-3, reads ETGVTQSPTHLIKTRGQQVTLRCSSQSGHNTVSWYQQALGQGPQFIFQYYREEENGRGNFPPRFSGLQFPNYSSELNVNALELDDSALYLCASSGWTGRSTDTQYFGPGTRLTVL.

CDR3 loop: CASSLDREGNQPQHF. CDR3 bases: TGTGCCAGCAGTTTGGATAGGGAGGGCAATCAGCCCCAGCATTTT. The chain is built from TRBV28 and TRBJ1-5, with D unclear. The germline CDR1 and CDR2 sequences are MDHEN and SYDVKM. The CDR3 sequence is 15 residues long. The V end lost 3 bases, the J end lost 2 bases, and 11 bases lay between the germline ends. Full variable domain (rest looked up from reference TRBV28 and TRBJ1-5): DVKVTQSSRYLVKRTGEKVFLECVQDMDHENMFWYRQDPGLGLRLIYFSYDVKMKEKGDIPEGYSVSREKKERFSLILESASTNQTSMYLCASSLDREGNQPQHFGDGTRLSIL.

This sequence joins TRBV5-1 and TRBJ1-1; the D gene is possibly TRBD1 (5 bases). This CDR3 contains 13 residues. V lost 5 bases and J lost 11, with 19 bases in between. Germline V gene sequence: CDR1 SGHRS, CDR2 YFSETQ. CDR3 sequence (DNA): TGCGCCAGCAGGGGGGACCTCCGGAGATCGGCTTTCTTT. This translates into CASRGDLRRSAFF.

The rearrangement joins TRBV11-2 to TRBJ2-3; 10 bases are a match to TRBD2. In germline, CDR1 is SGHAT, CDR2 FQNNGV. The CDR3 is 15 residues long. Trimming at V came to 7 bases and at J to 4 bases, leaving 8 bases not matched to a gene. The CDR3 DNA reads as TGTGCCAGCACCCTAGCGGGAGTTGTAGCAGATACGCAGTATTTT. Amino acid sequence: CASTLAGVVADTQYF.

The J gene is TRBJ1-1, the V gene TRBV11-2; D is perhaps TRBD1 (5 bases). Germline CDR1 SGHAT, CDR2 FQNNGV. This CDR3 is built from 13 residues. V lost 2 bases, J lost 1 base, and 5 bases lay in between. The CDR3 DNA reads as TGTGCCAGCAGCTTACAGGGGAACACTGAAGCTTTCTTT. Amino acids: CASSLQGNTEAFF.

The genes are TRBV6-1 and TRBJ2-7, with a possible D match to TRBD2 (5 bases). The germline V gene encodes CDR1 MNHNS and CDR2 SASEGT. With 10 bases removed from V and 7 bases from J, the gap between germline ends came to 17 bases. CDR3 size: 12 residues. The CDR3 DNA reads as TGTGCCATCGACGGGGTCTTAGCAGAGCAGTACTTC. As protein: CAIDGVLAEQYF.

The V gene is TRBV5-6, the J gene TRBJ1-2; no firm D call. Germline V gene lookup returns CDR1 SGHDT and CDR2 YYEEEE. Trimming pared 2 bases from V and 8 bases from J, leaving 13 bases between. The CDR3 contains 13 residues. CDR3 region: CASSFPLEEGYTF. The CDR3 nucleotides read TGTGCCAGCAGCTTCCCATTGGAGGAGGGCTACACCTTC.

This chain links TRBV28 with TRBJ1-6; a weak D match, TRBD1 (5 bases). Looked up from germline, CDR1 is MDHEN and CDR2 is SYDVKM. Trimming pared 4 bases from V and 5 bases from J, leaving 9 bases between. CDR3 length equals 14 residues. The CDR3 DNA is TGTGCCAGCAGTTGGGGGGATAATAATTCACCCCTCCACTTT. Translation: CASSWGDNNSPLHF. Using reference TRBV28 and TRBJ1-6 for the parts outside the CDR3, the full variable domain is DVKVTQSSRYLVKRTGEKVFLECVQDMDHENMFWYRQDPGLGLRLIYFSYDVKMKEKGDIPEGYSVSREKKERFSLILESASTNQTSMYLCASSWGDNNSPLHFGNGTRLTVT.

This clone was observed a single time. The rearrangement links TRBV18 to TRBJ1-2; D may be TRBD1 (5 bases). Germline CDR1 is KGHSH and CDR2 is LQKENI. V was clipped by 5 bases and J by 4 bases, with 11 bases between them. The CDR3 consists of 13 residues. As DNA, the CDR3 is TGTGCCAGCTCAGGTCGGGGGAGCTATGGCTACACCTTC. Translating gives CASSGRGSYGYTF.

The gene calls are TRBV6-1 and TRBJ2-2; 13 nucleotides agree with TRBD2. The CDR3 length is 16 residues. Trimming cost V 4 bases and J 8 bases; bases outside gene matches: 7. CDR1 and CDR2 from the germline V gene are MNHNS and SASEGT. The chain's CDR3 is CASSGGLAGDRGELFF. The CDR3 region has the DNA TGTGCCAGCAGTGGTGGACTAGCGGGAGACAGGGGGGAGCTGTTTTTT.

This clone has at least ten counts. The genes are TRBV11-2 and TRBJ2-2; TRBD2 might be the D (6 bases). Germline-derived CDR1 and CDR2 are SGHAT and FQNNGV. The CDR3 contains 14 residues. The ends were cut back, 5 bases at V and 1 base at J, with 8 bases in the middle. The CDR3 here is CASSRRGNTGELFF. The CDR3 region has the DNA TGTGCCAGCAGCAGGCGGGGGAACACCGGGGAGCTGTTTTTT.

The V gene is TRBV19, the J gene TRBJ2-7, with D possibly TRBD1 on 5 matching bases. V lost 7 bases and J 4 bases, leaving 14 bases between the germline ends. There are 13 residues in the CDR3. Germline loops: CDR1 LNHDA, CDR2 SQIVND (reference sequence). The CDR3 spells CASTRSPGYEQYF. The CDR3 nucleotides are TGTGCCAGTACCAGGTCCCCAGGGTACGAGCAGTACTTC.